The sequence of this T cell receptor beta chain was determined in a study of cytomegalovirus exposure and HLA in healthy donors. Study in general: Earlier, almost 120 million unique TCR beta sequences were recovered from roughly 170 million T cells by an analysis.

This CDR3 comprises 16 residues. The V end was cut by 1 base, the J end by 4 bases, with 14 bases between. Germline lookup yields CDR1 LGHNA and CDR2 YNFKEQ. Study-wide results and caveats: Later work found that TCR association rates differed between HLA loci; DRB1 had the most and HLA-C the fewest. TCR beta V segments were, for the most part, productive about 87% or about 30% of the time in an earlier analysis.

Use of 60 Vbeta and 13 Jbeta primers characterized the PCR. The table came from immunoSEQ multiplex PCR; TCRdb's copy has only in-frame clones and leaves some out. The data hold over 150,000 clones, with 77% observed a single time. In this sample, this clone turned up once. Its antigen is currently unknown. Sample: PBMCs. V gene TRBV4-2 combines with J gene TRBJ2-1; D is perhaps TRBD2 (5 bases). The sequence was collected from a woman aged 60-75 years in good health and CMV-seropositive. CDR3 loop: CASSQGTSGLYNEQFF. The CDR3 bases are TGTGCCAGCAGCCAAGGAACTTCCGGACTGTACAATGAGCAGTTCTTC.